A single T cell receptor beta chain is shown here with its context. Only in-frame clones appear in the TCRdb table, and some are missing; sequencing was by immunoSEQ multiplex PCR. This sample has roughly 80,000 clones; roughly four fifths occur once, and the top ten carry around a fifth. The data were taken from a study of blood T cell repertoires in COVID-19. In germline, CDR1 is KGHSH, CDR2 LQKENI. The CDR3 spans 14 residues. Unmatched junction bases numbered 1, after V lost 5 bases and J lost 4 bases. The sample consisted of peripheral blood. The chain combines TRBV18 with TRBJ1-5; 11 nucleotides line up with TRBD1. This TCR came from a human donor in a cohort sampled during active COVID-19. CDR3 amino acids: CASSGQGANQPQHF. As DNA, the CDR3 is TGTGCCAGCTCAGGACAGGGGGCAAATCAGCCCCAGCATTTT.